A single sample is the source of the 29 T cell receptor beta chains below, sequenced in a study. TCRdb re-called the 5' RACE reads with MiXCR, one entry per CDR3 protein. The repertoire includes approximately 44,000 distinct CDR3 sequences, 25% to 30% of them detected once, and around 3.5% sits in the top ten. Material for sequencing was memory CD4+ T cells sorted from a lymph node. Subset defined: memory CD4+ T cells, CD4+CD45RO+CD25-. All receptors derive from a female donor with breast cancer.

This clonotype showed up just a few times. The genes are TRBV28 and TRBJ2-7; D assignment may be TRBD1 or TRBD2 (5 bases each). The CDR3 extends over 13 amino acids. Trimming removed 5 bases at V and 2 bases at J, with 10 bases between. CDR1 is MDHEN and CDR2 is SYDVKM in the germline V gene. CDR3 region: CASSPWDAYEQYF. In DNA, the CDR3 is TGTGCCAGCAGTCCCTGGGACGCCTACGAGCAGTACTTC. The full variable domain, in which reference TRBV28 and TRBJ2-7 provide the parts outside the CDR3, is DVKVTQSSRYLVKRTGEKVFLECVQDMDHENMFWYRQDPGLGLRLIYFSYDVKMKEKGDIPEGYSVSREKKERFSLILESASTNQTSMYLCASSPWDAYEQYFGPGTRLTVT.

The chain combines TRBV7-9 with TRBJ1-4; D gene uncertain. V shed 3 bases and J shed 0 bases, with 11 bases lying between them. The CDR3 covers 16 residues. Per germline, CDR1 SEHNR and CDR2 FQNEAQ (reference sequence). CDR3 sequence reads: CASSLSGEATNEKLFF. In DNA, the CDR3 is TGTGCCAGCAGCTTGTCGGGAGAAGCAACTAATGAAAAACTGTTTTTT.

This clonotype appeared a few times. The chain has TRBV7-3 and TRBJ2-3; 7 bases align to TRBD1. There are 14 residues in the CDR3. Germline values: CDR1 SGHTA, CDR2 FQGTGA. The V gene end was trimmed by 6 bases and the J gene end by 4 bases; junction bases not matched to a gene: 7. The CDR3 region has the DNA TGTGCCAGCAGGCCCGGGACAGTGGCAGATACGCAGTATTTT. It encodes CASRPGTVADTQYF. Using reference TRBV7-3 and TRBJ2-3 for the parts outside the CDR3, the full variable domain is GAGVSQTPSNKVTEKGKYVELRCDPISGHTALYWYRQSLGQGPEFLIYFQGTGAADDSGLPNDRFFAVRPEGSVSTLKIQRTERGDSAVYLCASRPGTVADTQYFGPGTRLTVL.

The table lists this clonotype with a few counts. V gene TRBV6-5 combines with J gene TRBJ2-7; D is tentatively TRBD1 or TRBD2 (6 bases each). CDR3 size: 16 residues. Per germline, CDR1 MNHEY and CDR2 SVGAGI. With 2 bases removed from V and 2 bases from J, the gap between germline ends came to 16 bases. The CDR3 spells CASSYVGGVTTYEQYF. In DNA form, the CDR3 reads TGTGCCAGCAGTTACGTGGGGGGCGTCACAACCTACGAGCAGTACTTC.

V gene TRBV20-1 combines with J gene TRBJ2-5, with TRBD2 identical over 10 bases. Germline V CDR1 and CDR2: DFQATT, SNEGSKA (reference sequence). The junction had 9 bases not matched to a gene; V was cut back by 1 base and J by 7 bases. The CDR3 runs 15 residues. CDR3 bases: TGCAGTGCTAGAGGCACGCTAGCGGGGGCAGGGACCCAGTACTTC. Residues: CSARGTLAGAGTQYF.

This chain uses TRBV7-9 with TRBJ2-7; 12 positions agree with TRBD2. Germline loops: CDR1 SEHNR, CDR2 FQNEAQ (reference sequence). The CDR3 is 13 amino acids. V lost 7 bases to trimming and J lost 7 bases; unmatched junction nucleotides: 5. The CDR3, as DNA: TGTGCCAGCACCCTAGCGGGAGGGGGGGAGCAGTACTTC. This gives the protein CASTLAGGGEQYF.

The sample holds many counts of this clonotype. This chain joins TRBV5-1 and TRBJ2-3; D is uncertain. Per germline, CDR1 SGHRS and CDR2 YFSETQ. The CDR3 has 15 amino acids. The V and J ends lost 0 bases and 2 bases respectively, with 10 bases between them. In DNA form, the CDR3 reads TGCGCCAGCAGCTTGGCCGTCACTGTCACAGATACGCAGTATTTT. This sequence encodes CASSLAVTVTDTQYF.

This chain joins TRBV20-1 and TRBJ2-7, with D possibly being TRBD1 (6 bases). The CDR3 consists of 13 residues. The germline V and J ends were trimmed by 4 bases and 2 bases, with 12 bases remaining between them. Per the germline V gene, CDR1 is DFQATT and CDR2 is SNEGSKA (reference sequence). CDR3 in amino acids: CSAKGTTTYEQYF. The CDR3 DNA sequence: TGCAGTGCTAAGGGGACAACTACCTACGAGCAGTACTTC.

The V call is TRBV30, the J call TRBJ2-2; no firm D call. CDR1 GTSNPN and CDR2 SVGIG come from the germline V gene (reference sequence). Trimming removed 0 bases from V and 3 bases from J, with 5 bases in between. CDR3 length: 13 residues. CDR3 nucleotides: TGTGCCTGGAGTGTACTGGACACCGGGGAGCTGTTTTTT. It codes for CAWSVLDTGELFF.

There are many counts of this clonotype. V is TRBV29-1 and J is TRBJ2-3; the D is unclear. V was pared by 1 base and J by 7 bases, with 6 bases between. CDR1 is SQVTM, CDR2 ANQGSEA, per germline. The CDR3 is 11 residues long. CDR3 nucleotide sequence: TGCAGCGTTGAAGGTATAAATACGCAGTATTTT. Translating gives CSVEGINTQYF.

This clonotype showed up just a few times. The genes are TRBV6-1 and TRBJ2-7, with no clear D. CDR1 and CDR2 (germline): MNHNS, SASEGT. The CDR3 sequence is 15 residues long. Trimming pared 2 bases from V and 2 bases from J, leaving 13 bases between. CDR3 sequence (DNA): TGTGCCAGCAGTGAACGACAATTCCGGGCCTACGAGCAGTACTTC. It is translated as CASSERQFRAYEQYF.

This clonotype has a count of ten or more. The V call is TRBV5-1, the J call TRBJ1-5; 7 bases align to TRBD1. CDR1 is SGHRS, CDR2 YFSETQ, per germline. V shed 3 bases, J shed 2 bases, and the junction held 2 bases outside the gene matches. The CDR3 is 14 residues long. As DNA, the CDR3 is TGCGCCAGCAGCTCCGGACAGGGCAATCAGCCCCAGCATTTT. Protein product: CASSSGQGNQPQHF.

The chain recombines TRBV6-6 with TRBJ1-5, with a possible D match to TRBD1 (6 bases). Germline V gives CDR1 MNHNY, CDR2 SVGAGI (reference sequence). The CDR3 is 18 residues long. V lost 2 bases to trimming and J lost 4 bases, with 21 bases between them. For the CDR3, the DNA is TGTGCCAGCAGTTACGACCCCGTGGAGGGGGGAACAAATCAGCCCCAGCATTTT. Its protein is CASSYDPVEGGTNQPQHF.

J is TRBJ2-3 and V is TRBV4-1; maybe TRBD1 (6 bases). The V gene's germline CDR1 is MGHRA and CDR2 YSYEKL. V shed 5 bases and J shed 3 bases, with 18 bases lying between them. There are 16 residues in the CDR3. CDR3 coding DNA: TGCGCCAGCAGCTTCCAGACAGGCAGGGCGACAGATACGCAGTATTTT. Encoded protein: CASSFQTGRATDTQYF.

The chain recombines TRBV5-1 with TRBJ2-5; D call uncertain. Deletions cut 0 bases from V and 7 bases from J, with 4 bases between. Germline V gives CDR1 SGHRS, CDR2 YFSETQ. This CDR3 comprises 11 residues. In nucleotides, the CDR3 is TGCGCCAGCAGCTTGGAGGGGACCCAGTACTTC. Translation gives CASSLEGTQYF. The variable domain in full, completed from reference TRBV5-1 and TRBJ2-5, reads KAGVTQTPRYLIKTRGQQVTLSCSPISGHRSVSWYQQTPGQGLQFLFEYFSETQRNKGNFPGRFSGRQFSNSRSEMNVSTLELGDSALYLCASSLEGTQYFGPGTRLLVL.

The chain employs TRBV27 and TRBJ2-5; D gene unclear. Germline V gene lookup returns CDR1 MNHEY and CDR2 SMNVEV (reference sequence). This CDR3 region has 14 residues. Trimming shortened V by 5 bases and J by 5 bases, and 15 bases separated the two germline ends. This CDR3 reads CASSRKGYMETQYF. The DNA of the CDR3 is TGTGCCAGCAGTCGCAAAGGGTACATGGAGACCCAGTACTTC.

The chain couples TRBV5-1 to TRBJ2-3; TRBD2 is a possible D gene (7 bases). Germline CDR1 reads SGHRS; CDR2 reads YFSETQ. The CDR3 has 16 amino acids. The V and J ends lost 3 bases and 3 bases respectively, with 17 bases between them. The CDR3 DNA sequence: TGCGCCAGCAGCTCCTCTTGGGGGGGCCTAACAGATACGCAGTATTTT. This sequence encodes CASSSSWGGLTDTQYF.

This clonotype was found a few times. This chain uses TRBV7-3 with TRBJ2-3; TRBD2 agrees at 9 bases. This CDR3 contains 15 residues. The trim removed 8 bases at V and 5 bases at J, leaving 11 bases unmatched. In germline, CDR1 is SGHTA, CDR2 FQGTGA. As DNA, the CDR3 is TGTGCCAGCTCACTACTAGCGGGTCCACAAGATACGCAGTATTTT. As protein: CASSLLAGPQDTQYF.

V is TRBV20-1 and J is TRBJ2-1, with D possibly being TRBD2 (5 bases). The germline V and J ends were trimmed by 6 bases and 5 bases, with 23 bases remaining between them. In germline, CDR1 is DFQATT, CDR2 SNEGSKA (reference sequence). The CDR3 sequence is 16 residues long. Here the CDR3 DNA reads TGCAGTGCACTAAGCGGCGGGTCGAGACCGCACAATGAGCAGTTCTTC. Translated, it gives CSALSGGSRPHNEQFF.

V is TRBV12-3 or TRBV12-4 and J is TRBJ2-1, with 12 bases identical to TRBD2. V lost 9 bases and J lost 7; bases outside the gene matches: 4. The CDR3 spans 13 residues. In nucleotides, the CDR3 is TGTGCCAGTGGACTAGCGGGAAGTAATGAGCAGTTCTTC. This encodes CASGLAGSNEQFF.

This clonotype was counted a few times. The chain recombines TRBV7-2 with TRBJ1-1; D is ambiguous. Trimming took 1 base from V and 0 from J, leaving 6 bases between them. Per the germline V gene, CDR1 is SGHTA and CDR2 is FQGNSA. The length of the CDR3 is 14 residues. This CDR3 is CASSLGGLNTEAFF. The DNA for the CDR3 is TGTGCCAGCAGCTTAGGCGGTTTGAACACTGAAGCTTTCTTT. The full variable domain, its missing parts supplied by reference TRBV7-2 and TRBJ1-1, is GAGVSQSPSNKVTEKGKDVELRCDPISGHTALYWYRQSLGQGLEFLIYFQGNSAPDKSGLPSDRFSAERTGGSVSTLTIQRTQQEDSAVYLCASSLGGLNTEAFFGQGTRLTVV.

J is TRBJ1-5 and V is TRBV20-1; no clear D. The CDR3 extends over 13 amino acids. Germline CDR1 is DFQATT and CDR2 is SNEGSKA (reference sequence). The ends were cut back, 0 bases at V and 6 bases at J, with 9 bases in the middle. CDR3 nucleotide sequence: TGCAGTGCTAGAGATCGGGCTGCTCAGCCCCAGCATTTT. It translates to CSARDRAAQPQHF.

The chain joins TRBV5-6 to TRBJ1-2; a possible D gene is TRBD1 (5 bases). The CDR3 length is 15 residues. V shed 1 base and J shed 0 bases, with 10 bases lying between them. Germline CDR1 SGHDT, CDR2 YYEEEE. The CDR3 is CASSLLAGTNYGYTF. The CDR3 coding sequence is TGTGCCAGCAGCTTGCTGGCAGGGACTAACTATGGCTACACCTTC.

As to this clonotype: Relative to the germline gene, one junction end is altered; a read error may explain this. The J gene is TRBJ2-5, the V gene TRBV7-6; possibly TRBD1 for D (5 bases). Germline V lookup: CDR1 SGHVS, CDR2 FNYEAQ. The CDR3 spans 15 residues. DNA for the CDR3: TGTGCCGGCAGCCACCCCTTTGACAGTCAAGAGACCCAGTACTTC. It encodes CAGSHPFDSQETQYF.

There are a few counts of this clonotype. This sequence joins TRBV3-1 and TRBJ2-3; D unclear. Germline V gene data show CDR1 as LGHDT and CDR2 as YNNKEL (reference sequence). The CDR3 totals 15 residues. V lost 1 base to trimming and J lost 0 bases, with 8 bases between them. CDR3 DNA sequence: TGTGCCAGCAGCCAAGGAACGTCTAGCACAGATACGCAGTATTTT. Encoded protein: CASSQGTSSTDTQYF.

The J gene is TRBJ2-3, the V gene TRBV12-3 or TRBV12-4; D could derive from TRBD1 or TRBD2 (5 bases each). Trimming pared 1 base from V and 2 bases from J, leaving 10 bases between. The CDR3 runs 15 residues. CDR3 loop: CASSLERGVTDTQYF. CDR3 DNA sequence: TGTGCCAGCAGTTTAGAGAGGGGAGTCACAGATACGCAGTATTTT.

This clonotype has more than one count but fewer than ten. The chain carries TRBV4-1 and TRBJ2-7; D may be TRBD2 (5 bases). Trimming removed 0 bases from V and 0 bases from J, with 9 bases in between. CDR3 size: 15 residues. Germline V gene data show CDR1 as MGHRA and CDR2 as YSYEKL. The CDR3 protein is CASSQDPRASYEQYF. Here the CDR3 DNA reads TGCGCCAGCAGCCAAGACCCGAGGGCCTCCTACGAGCAGTACTTC.

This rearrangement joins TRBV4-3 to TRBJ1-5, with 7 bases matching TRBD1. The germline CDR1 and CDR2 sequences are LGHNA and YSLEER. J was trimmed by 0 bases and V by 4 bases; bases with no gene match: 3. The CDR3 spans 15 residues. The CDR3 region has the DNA TGCGCCAGCAGCCTAGGGACAGCTAGCAATCAGCCCCAGCATTTT. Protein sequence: CASSLGTASNQPQHF.

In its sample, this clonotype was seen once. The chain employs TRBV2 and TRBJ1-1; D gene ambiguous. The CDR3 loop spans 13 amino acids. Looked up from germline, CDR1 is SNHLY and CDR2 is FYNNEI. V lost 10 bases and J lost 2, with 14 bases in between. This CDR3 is CATLQGANTEAFF. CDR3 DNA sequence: TGTGCCACCCTTCAAGGCGCCAACACTGAAGCTTTCTTT.